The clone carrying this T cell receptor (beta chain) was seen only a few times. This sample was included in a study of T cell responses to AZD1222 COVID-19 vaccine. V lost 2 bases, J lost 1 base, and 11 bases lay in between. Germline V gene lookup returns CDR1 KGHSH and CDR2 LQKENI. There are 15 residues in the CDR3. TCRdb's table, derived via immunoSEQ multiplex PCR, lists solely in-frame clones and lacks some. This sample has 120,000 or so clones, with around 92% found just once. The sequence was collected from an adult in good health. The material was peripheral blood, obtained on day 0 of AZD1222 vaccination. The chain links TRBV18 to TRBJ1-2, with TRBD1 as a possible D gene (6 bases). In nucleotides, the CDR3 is TGTGCCAGCTCACCAACAGGGTTTGGTAACTATGGCTACACCTTC. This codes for CASSPTGFGNYGYTF.